Following are 5 T cell receptor beta chains from one sample sequenced in a study of metastatic and nonmetastatic thyroid tumors. With MiXCR, TCRdb called clones anew from the PCR reads. The data contain 13,000 or so clones, under 30% of them singletons. All patients were treatment-naive before thyroid surgery. Sequenced material: tumor tissue. Receptors were obtained from a female donor with papillary thyroid cancer or a benign thyroid nodule (not recorded which). Some clones in this sample may be carry-over from other donors' samples.

This CDR3 is CSARDVAGRSSPLHF. CDR3 nucleotides: TGCAGTGCTAGAGACGTGGCAGGGAGGAGTTCACCCCTCCACTTT. The chain links TRBV20-1 to TRBJ1-6; a weak D match, TRBD1 (5 bases). From germline, CDR1 is DFQATT and CDR2 SNEGSKA (reference sequence). Trimming took off 0 bases at V and 9 bases at J, with 15 bases between the two ends. This CDR3 contains 15 residues.

The chain uses TRBV5-1 and TRBJ2-1; TRBD1 matches at 9 bases. Losses at the gene ends were 1 base for V and 6 bases for J; bases not matched to a gene: 8. CDR3 length equals 16 residues. Germline V lookup: CDR1 SGHRS, CDR2 YFSETQ. CDR3 bases: TGCGCCAGCAGCTTGTTAATGGGACAGGGTCTCAATGAGCAGTTCTTC. Protein: CASSLLMGQGLNEQFF. Full variable domain (missing parts from reference TRBV5-1 and TRBJ2-1): KAGVTQTPRYLIKTRGQQVTLSCSPISGHRSVSWYQQTPGQGLQFLFEYFSETQRNKGNFPGRFSGRQFSNSRSEMNVSTLELGDSALYLCASSLLMGQGLNEQFFGPGTRLTVL.

The rearrangement uses TRBV18 and TRBJ1-6; TRBD1 aligns across 7 bases. In germline, CDR1 is KGHSH, CDR2 LQKENI. V was clipped by 4 bases and J by 5 bases; unmatched bases: 5. The CDR3 extends over 15 amino acids. The CDR3 DNA is TGTGCCAGCTCACGCGGACAGGCCAATAATTCACCCCTCCACTTT. The encoded protein is CASSRGQANNSPLHF.

This clone was seen at least ten times. The rearrangement joins TRBV20-1 to TRBJ2-5; no clear D. Trimming pared 2 bases from V and 0 bases from J, leaving 7 bases between. Germline V gene data show CDR1 as DFQATT and CDR2 as SNEGSKA (reference sequence). The CDR3 spans 13 residues. The DNA for the CDR3 is TGCAGTGCTAGAAGGCCACACCAAGAGACCCAGTACTTC. Its translation is CSARRPHQETQYF.

The chain uses TRBV28 and TRBJ1-1, with D tentatively TRBD1 (5 bases). Germline V gene data show CDR1 as MDHEN and CDR2 as SYDVKM. This CDR3 region has 12 residues. The V gene lost 3 bases and the J gene lost 12 bases, with 14 bases spanning the gap. This CDR3 is CASSFPQGRSFF. The CDR3 DNA reads TGTGCCAGCAGTTTCCCGCAGGGTAGATCTTTCTTT.